This T cell receptor beta chain was obtained from a study of CD8+ T cells in alopecia areata. The authors extracted RNA and reverse transcribed it into cDNA as the sequencing template. TCRdb keeps only in-frame clones here, not all; method: immunoSEQ multiplex PCR. The sample contains 100,000 to 150,000 clones, over 60% of which appear only once. The CDR3 consists of 17 residues. As to treatment: oral pan-JAK inhibitor, 5-10 mg twice daily. Alopecia areata patients provided lesional scalp punch biopsies and peripheral blood. This clone appeared many times. Antigen unknown. Study results and limitations: Sharing of TCR sequences between patients (possibly for HLA-related reasons) was less clear than in mice. Persistence of many expanded lesional clones was seen in scalp and blood during tofacitinib.

This material consisted of CD4+ T cells sorted from blood, taken at week 4, from a patient treated with tofacitinib. The sequence came from a human donor with alopecia areata. The rearrangement uses TRBV21-1 and TRBJ2-5; no check of the table's D call, TRBD2, against the DNA was made. TRBV21-1 corresponds to a pseudogene. The CDR3 bases are TGTGCCAGCAGCAAACGGGATAGCGGGAGGCCGGGAGAGACCCAGTACTTC. It specifies CASSKRDSGRPGETQYF.